This section outlines one T cell receptor beta chain sequence together with its context. Antigen specificity is unknown. Quantitative molecular-barcoded 5'-RACE generated the TCR beta libraries. Each CDR3 protein gets one entry after TCRdb re-called the 5' RACE reads with MiXCR. The sample carries 200,000 or so distinct CDR3 sequences, roughly 24% recorded once. This entry is derived from a study of CD8 T cells in ankylosing spondylitis. Study-wide findings and caveats: Clones tied to disease were said to be significantly enriched in matched ankylosing spondylitis synovial fluid.

V lost 6 bases to trimming and J lost 0 bases, with 12 bases between them. This CDR3 is 13 amino acids long. Looked up from germline, CDR1 is SQVTM and CDR2 is ANQGSEA. The source is a male donor with ankylosing spondylitis or in good health (not recorded which). V usage is TRBV29-1 and J usage is TRBJ2-7; D gene unclear. The material sequenced was blood, either unsorted or a sorted T cell fraction (not recorded which). CDR3 nucleotide sequence: TGCAGCGTCCCCTCGGAGAGCTCCTACGAGCAGTACTTC. This codes for CSVPSESSYEQYF.